These T cell receptor beta chains were read from a single sample in a study of early T cells in non-severe SARS-CoV-2 infection. TCRdb called the 5' RACE reads again in MiXCR, with one record for every CDR3 protein. The data show 40,000 to 50,000 distinct CDR3 sequences, under 15% seen once. Specimen: whole blood. The receptor source for this set is an adult who was a healthcare worker with PCR-confirmed SARS-CoV-2 infection or an uninfected control (not recorded which). The CDR3 runs from the conserved cysteine through the conserved F or W. D genes are given only for firm matches. Expanded clones are given a class, and other clones once, few, many or no size at all.

d_call,cdr3_length,clone_size,j_call,v_call,cdr3_aa,cdr3_nt
TRBD1,15,many,TRBJ1-1,TRBV3-1,CASSQGTGGITEAFF,TGTGCCAGCAGCCAAGGGACAGGAGGGATCACTGAAGCTTTCTTT
TRBD1,15,many,TRBJ2-1,TRBV7-7,CASSWGEGASNEQFF,TGTGCTAGCAGCTGGGGAGAGGGGGCAAGCAATGAGCAGTTCTTC
.,13,.,TRBJ1-4,TRBV5-1,CASSSGPNEKLFF,TGCGCCAGCAGTTCAGGGCCTAATGAAAAACTGTTTTTT
.,12,many,TRBJ2-2,TRBV11-1,CASGSGTGELFF,TGTGCCAGCGGGAGTGGCACCGGGGAGCTGTTTTTT
.,14,many,TRBJ1-2,TRBV30,CAWSQAVSRYGYTF,TGTGCCTGGTCCCAGGCGGTCAGTCGCTATGGCTACACCTTC
.,14,.,TRBJ2-3,TRBV7-9,CASSSHLGSDTQYF,TGTGCCAGCAGCTCACACCTTGGGTCAGATACGCAGTATTTT
.,16,medium-sized,TRBJ2-1,TRBV7-9,CASSLLGFSSYNEQFF,TGTGCCAGCAGCTTATTGGGTTTTAGCTCCTACAATGAGCAGTTCTTC
.,12,few,TRBJ2-5,TRBV11-1,CASKTEGETQYF,TGTGCCAGCAAAACGGAGGGAGAGACCCAGTACTTC
.,13,many,TRBJ1-2,TRBV20-1,CSARERQYYGYTF,TGCAGTGCTAGAGAACGGCAGTATTATGGCTACACCTTC
.,14,few,TRBJ1-6,TRBV2,CASSEATYRRPLHF,TGTGCCAGCAGTGAAGCCACCTACCGGAGACCCCTCCACTTT
.,14,few,TRBJ2-2,TRBV11-3,CASSPTAVAGELFF,TGTGCCAGCAGCCCCACCGCAGTCGCCGGGGAGCTGTTTTTT
.,14,few,TRBJ1-5,TRBV5-6,CASSLRSGNQPQHF,TGTGCCAGCAGCCTAAGGAGCGGCAATCAGCCCCAGCATTTT
.,16,once,TRBJ2-3,TRBV4-1,CASSPWSTPSTDTQYF,TGCGCCAGCAGCCCGTGGTCGACCCCAAGCACAGATACGCAGTATTTT
TRBD2,17,many,TRBJ2-3,TRBV5-1,CASSLAVAGEDTDTQYF,TGCGCCAGCAGCTTGGCAGTAGCGGGGGAGGACACAGATACGCAGTATTTT
.,15,few,TRBJ2-3,TRBV20-1,CSASRGDRGTDTQYF,TGCAGTGCATCGCGAGGGGATAGAGGCACAGATACGCAGTATTTT
.,12,many,TRBJ2-3,TRBV3-1,CASSRFTDTQYF,TGTGCCAGCAGCCGCTTCACAGATACGCAGTATTTT
TRBD1,15,many,TRBJ2-3,TRBV11-3,CASSPDRGLTDTQYF,TGTGCCAGCAGCCCGGACAGGGGGCTCACAGATACGCAGTATTTT
TRBD2,14,few,TRBJ2-6,TRBV2,CATGGAYGANVLTF,TGTGCCACCGGGGGGGCGTATGGGGCCAACGTCCTGACTTTC
.,15,few,TRBJ2-3,TRBV5-6,CASSFPDGGTDTQYF,TGTGCCAGCAGCTTTCCCGACGGAGGGACAGATACGCAGTATTTT
TRBD2,16,few,TRBJ2-7,TRBV28,CASNGLAEISSYEQYF,TGTGCCAGCAACGGACTAGCGGAAATAAGCTCCTACGAGCAGTACTTC
.,13,few,TRBJ1-2,TRBV7-9,CASSLRQGRGYTF,TGTGCCAGCAGCTTGCGGCAGGGCAGAGGCTACACCTTC
.,13,many,TRBJ1-5,TRBV12-3/TRBV12-4,CASSDLEGQPQHF,TGTGCCAGCAGCGATCTGGAGGGTCAGCCCCAGCATTTT
TRBD1,11,.,TRBJ1-1,TRBV29-1,CSAWTGLYAFF,TGCAGCGCCTGGACAGGGCTGTACGCTTTCTTT
.,15,many,TRBJ2-6,TRBV29-1,CSVEGANTGANVLTF,TGCAGCGTTGAAGGGGCGAATACTGGGGCCAACGTCCTGACTTTC
TRBD1,15,few,TRBJ2-7,TRBV29-1,CSVEGPWTGVDEQYF,TGCAGCGTTGAAGGCCCTTGGACAGGGGTAGACGAGCAGTACTTC
TRBD1,13,.,TRBJ1-5,TRBV7-2,CASRETGNQPQHF,TGTGCCAGCAGGGAGACAGGGAATCAGCCCCAGCATTTT
TRBD1,14,many,TRBJ1-6,TRBV7-3,CASSSTGARSPLHF,TGTGCCAGCAGCTCAACAGGGGCTCGGTCACCCCTCCACTTT
.,16,few,TRBJ2-3,TRBV12-5,CASVSQGATSTDTQYF,TGTGCTAGTGTCTCCCAAGGAGCTACTAGCACAGATACGCAGTATTTT
TRBD1,15,many,TRBJ2-1,TRBV7-2,CASSPRLGQGYEQFF,TGTGCCAGCAGCCCCCGCCTTGGACAGGGCTATGAGCAGTTCTTC
TRBD1,12,.,TRBJ1-4,TRBV7-2,CASSLAQGDLFF,TGTGCCAGCAGCTTAGCGCAGGGGGATCTGTTTTTT
.,14,many,TRBJ1-1,TRBV6-5,CASSYSLGFTEAFF,TGTGCCAGCAGTTACTCACTGGGCTTCACTGAAGCTTTCTTT